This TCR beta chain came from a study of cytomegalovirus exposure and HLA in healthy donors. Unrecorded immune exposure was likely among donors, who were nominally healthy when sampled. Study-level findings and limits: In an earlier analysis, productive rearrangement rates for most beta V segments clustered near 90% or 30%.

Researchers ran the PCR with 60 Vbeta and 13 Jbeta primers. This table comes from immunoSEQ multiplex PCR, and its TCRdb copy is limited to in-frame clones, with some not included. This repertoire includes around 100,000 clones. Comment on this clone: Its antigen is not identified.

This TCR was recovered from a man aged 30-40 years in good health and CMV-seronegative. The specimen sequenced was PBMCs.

The CDR3 bases are TGTGCCAGCAGCCAAGATCTAAGCGAGGATGGCTACACCTTC. Protein product: CASSQDLSEDGYTF. V and J are TRBV14 and TRBJ1-2; D gene unclear. Trimming removed 0 bases at V and 6 bases at J, with 11 bases between. Looked up from germline, CDR1 is SGHDN and CDR2 is FVKESK. CDR3 length: 14 residues.